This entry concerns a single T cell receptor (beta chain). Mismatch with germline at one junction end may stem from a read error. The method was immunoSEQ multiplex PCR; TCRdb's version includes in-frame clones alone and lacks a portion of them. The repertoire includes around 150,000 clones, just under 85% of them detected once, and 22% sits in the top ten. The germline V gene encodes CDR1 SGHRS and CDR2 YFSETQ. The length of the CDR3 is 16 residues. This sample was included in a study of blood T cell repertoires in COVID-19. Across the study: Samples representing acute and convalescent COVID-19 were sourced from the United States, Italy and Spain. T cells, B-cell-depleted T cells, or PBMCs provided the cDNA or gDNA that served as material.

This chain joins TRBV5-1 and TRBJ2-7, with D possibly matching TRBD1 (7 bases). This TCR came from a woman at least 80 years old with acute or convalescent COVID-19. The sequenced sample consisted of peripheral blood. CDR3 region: CASSLGGQPSSYEQYF. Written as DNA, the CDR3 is TGCGCCAGCAGTTTGGGGGGACAGCCGAGCTCCTACGAGCAGTACTTC.